This paragraph covers one T cell receptor (beta chain) sequence. What it binds is not known. Described time point: cycle 4 day 1 (C4D1), after more than five weeks of nivolumab. All trial patients relapsed after autologous stem cell transplantation. Isolation of CD4+ T cells from thawed PBMCs was performed by magnetic negative selection. The data are from a study of PD-1 blockade in classical Hodgkin lymphoma. Overall study findings and caveats: Complete responders matched newly diagnosed patients in baseline diversity. A significant rise in TCR diversity by C4D1 was seen for CD4+ but not CD8+ cells.

Germline-derived CDR1 and CDR2 are LGHNA and YSLEER. V was shortened by 3 bases and J by 0 bases, with 15 bases between the two germline ends. The CDR3 extends over 16 amino acids. Measured with immunoSEQ multiplex PCR; TCRdb has only the in-frame clones, and not every one. The sample yields roughly 30,000 clones, under 80% seen once. The clonotype originates from a human donor with classical Hodgkin lymphoma. The source material was CD4+ T cells from blood, sampled before the fourth cycle of nivolumab. The gene calls are TRBV4-3 and TRBJ2-7; weak D call: TRBD2 (5 bases). In DNA form, the CDR3 reads TGCGCCAGCAGCCAGCAGCCTAATAGCGCCTCCTACGAGCAGTACTTC. As protein: CASSQQPNSASYEQYF.